The 8 T cell receptor beta chains below all came from one sample that was sequenced in a study of shared clonotypes between healthy human individuals. Repertoires were generated with immunoSEQ multiplex PCR, while TCRdb's copy carries only in-frame clones and drops some. Among approximately 2.4 million clones listed, approximately 96% were seen once. The sample taken for sequencing was naive CD4+ T cells sorted from blood. Subset meaning: CD45RA+ positively selected. The receptor set was obtained from a man aged 18 to 35 in good health.

This clone showed up just a few times. The chain uses TRBV29-1 and TRBJ1-5, with TRBD1 as a possible D gene (5 bases). CDR1 SQVTM and CDR2 ANQGSEA come from the germline V gene. The CDR3 extends over 13 amino acids. Trimming took off 7 bases at V and 7 bases at J, with 17 bases between the two ends. The CDR3 protein is CSALPGFGQPQHF. The CDR3 nucleotides are TGCAGCGCTCTGCCAGGGTTCGGCCAGCCCCAGCATTTT.

This clone has a handful of counts. The sample contains more than one DNA sequence encoding this CDR3. The CDR3 reads CASSLGTDTQYF. CDR3 coding DNA: TGTGCCAGCAGCTTAGGCACAGATACGCAGTATTTT. The J gene is TRBJ2-3, the V gene TRBV11-3, with unresolved D. Germline values: CDR1 SGHNT, CDR2 YENEEA. Trimming took off 1 base at V and 1 base at J, with 0 bases between the two ends. The CDR3 has 12 amino acids.

The V gene is TRBV27, the J gene TRBJ1-6; 10 bases match TRBD1. The CDR3 runs to 14 residues. The germline V gene encodes CDR1 MNHEY and CDR2 SMNVEV (reference sequence). J lost 8 bases, V lost 6 bases, and 4 bases had no gene match. The CDR3, as DNA: TGTGCCAGCAGCAGACAGGGGGCCCATTCACCCCTCCACTTT. Its protein product is CASSRQGAHSPLHF.

As regards this clone: Other DNA sequences from this sample encode an identical CDR3 as well. The chain carries TRBV19 and TRBJ1-2; a possible D gene is TRBD1 (6 bases). The germline gives CDR1 LNHDA, CDR2 SQIVND (reference sequence). The V end lost 7 bases, the J end lost 2 bases, and 8 bases lay between the germline ends. The CDR3 length is 12 residues. The CDR3 here is CASTDRNYGYTF. In DNA form, the CDR3 reads TGTGCCAGTACAGACAGGAACTATGGCTACACCTTC.

The chain links TRBV2 to TRBJ2-1; weak D call: TRBD1 (5 bases). CDR1 and CDR2 from the germline V gene are SNHLY and FYNNEI. The CDR3 extends over 15 amino acids. V was shortened by 7 bases and J by 5 bases, with 18 bases between the two germline ends. CDR3 loop: CASTGRGQTNNEQFF. CDR3 nucleotide sequence: TGTGCCAGCACCGGACGAGGACAAACCAACAATGAGCAGTTCTTC.

This chain uses TRBV28 with TRBJ2-7; weak D call: TRBD1 (6 bases). This CDR3 contains 14 residues. Trimming stripped 4 bases from V and 1 base from J, with 11 bases between. The germline gives CDR1 MDHEN, CDR2 SYDVKM. The CDR3 DNA reads TGTGCCAGCAGTTCGCAGGACAGTTCCTACGAGCAGTACTTC. Translation: CASSSQDSSYEQYF.

The chain combines TRBV6-1 with TRBJ1-2; 10 bases align to TRBD1. CDR3 length: 15 amino acids. Germline loops: CDR1 MNHNS, CDR2 SASEGT. Unmatched junction bases numbered 12, after V lost 7 bases and J lost 7 bases. The CDR3 DNA sequence: TGTGCCAGCACCACCGAGGCGGGACAGGGGTCTGGCTACACCTTC. It encodes CASTTEAGQGSGYTF.

The genes are TRBV6-1 and TRBJ2-3, with D hard to call. Deletions cut 1 base from V and 2 bases from J, with 7 bases between. The CDR3 consists of 14 residues. The germline V gene has CDR1 MNHNS and CDR2 SASEGT. For the CDR3, the DNA is TGTGCCAGCAGTGAAGGCTCATACACAGATACGCAGTATTTT. Translating gives CASSEGSYTDTQYF.